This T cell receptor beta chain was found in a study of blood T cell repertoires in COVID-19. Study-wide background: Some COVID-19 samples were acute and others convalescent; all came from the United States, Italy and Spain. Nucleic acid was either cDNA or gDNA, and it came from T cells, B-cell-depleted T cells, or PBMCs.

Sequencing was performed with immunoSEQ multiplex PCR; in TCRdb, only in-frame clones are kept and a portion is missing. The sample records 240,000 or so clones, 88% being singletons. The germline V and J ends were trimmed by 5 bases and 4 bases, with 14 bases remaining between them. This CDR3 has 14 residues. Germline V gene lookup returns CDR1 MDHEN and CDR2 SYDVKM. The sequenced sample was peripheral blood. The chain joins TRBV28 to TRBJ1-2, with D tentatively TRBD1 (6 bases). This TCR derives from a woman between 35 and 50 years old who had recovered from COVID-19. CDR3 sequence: CASSTRQVLYGYTF. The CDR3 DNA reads TGTGCCAGCAGTACGAGACAGGTCCTCTATGGCTACACCTTC.